This T cell receptor (beta chain) is drawn from a study of response to subunit inactivated influenza vaccine. Study results and caveats: Authors proposed each seasonal influenza vaccination draws in few new T cells.

As concerns this clonotype: The antigen is unknown.

TCRdb fed the RT-PCR reads into MiXCR, producing one record per CDR3 protein. The sample lists under 200,000 distinct CDR3 sequences, about an eighth occurring once. V lost 1 base and J 0 bases, leaving 7 bases between the germline ends. This CDR3 contains 16 residues. Germline CDR1 and CDR2: SGHAT and FQNNGV. These data are also associated with another study on T cells expressing NK-cell markers. From that report: The TCR beta cDNA came from 5'RACE template switching with UMIs. Restricting sorting to alpha-beta TCR T cells was achieved in several experiments by an anti-gamma-delta TCR antibody. Dominance of the CD3+CD56-NKG2C+ fraction by these clonotypes also held in several donors. Whether expanded NKG2C-expressing T cell clones recognize HCMV is unknown.

This TCR was recovered from a man between 50 and 59 years old who received an inactivated influenza vaccine. The chain uses TRBV11-2 and TRBJ2-6; D not resolved. Here the sequenced sample was CD8+ T cells sorted from PBMCs, taken about 12 days after vaccination. The CDR3 DNA is TGTGCCAGCAGCTTAGCTGGGTACTCTGGGGCCAACGTCCTGACTTTC. Translating gives CASSLAGYSGANVLTF.